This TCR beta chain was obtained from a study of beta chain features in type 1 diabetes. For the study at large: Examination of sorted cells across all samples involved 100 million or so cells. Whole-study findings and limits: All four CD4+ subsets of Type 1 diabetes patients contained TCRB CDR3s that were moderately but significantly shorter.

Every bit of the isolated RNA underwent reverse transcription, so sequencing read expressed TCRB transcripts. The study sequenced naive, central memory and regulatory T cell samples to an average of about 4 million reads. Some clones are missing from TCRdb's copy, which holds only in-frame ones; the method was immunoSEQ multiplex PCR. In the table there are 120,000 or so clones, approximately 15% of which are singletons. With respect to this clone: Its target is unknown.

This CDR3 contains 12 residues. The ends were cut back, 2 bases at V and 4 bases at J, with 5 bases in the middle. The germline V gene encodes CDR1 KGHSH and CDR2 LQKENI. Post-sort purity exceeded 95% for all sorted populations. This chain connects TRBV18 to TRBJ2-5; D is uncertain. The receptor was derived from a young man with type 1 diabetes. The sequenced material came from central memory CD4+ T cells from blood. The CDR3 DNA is TGTGCCAGCTCACCAACCCTAGAGACCCAGTACTTC. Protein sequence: CASSPTLETQYF. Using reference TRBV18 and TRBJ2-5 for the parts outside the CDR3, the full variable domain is NAGVMQNPRHLVRRRGQEARLRCSPMKGHSHVYWYRQLPEEGLKFMVYLQKENIIDESGMPKERFSAEFPKEGPSILRIQQVVRGDSAAYFCASSPTLETQYFGPGTRLLVL.